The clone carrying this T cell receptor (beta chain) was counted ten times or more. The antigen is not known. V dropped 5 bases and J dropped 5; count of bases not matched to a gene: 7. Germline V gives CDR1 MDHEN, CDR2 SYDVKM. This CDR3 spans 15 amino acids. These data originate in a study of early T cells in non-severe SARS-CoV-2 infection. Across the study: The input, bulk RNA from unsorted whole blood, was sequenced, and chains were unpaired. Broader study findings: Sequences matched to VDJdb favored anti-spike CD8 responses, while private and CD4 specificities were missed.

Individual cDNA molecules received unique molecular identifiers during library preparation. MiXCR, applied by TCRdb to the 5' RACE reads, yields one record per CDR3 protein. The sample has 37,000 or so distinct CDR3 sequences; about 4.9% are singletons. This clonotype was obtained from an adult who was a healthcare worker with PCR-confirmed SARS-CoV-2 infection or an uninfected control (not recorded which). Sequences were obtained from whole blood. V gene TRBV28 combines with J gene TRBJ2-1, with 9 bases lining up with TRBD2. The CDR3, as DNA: TGTGCCAGCAGTCTCCATAGCGGGAGAGACAATGAGCAGTTCTTC. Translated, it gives CASSLHSGRDNEQFF.